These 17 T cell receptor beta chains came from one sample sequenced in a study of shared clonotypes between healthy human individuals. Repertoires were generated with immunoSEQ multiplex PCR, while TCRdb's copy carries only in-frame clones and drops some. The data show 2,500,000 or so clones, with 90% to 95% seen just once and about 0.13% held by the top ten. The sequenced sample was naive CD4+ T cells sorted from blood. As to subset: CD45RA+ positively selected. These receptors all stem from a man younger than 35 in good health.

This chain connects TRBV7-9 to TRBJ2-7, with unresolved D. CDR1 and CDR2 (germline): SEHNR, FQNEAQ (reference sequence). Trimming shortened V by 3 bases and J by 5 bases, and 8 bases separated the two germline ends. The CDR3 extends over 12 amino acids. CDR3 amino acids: CASSFGQNEQYF. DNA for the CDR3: TGTGCCAGCAGCTTTGGGCAGAACGAGCAGTACTTC.

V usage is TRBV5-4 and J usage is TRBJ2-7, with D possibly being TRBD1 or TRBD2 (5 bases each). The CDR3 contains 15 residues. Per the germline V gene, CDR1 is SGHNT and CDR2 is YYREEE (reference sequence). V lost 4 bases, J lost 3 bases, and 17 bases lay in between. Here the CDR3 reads CASSMGTQPNYEQYF. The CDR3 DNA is TGTGCCAGCAGCATGGGGACGCAGCCGAACTACGAGCAGTACTTC.

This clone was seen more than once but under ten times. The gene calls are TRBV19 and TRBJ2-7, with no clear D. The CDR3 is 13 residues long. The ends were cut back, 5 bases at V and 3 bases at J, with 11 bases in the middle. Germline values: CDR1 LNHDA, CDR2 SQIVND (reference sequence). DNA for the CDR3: TGTGCCAGTAGTGTGGGCTGGGGCTACGAGCAGTACTTC. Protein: CASSVGWGYEQYF.

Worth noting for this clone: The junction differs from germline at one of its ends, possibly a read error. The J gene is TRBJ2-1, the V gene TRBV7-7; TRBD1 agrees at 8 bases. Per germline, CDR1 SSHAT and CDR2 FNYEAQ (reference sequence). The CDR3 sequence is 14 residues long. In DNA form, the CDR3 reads TGTGCTAGCAGCTTAGAGGGACAGGTAGATGAGCAGTTCTTC. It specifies CASSLEGQVDEQFF.

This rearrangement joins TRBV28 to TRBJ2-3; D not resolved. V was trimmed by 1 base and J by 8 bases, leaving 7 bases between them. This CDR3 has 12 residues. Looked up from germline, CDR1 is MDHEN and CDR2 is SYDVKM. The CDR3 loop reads CASSLSVGTQYF. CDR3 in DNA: TGTGCCAGCAGTTTATCAGTCGGTACGCAGTATTTT.

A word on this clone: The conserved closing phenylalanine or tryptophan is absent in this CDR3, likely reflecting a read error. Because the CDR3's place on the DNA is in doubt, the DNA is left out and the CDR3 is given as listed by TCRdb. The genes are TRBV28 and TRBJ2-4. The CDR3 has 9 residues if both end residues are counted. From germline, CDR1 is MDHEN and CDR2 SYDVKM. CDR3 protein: CASSYQHPL.

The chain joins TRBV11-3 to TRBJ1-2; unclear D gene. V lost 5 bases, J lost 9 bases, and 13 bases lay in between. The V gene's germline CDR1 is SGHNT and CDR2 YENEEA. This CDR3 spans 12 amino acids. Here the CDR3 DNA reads TGTGCCAGCAGCCTTACGATGGAACGCTACACCTTC. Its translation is CASSLTMERYTF.

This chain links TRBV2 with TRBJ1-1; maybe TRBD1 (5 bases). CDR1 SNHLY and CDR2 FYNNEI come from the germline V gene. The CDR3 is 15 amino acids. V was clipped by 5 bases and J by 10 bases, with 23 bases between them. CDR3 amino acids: CASSSAGLPLEGAFF. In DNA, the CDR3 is TGTGCCAGCAGTTCCGCGGGACTCCCCCTAGAAGGAGCTTTCTTT.

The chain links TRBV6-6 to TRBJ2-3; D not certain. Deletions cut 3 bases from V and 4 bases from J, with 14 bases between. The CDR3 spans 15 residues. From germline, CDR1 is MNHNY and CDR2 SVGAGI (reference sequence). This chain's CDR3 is CASSYERPVADTQYF. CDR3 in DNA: TGTGCCAGCAGTTATGAGAGGCCGGTCGCAGATACGCAGTATTTT.

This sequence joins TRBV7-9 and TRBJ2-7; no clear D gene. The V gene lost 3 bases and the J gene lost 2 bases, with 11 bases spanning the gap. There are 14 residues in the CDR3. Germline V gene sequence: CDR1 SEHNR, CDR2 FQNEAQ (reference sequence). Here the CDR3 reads CASSLGSGAYEQYF. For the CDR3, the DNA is TGTGCCAGCAGCTTGGGAAGTGGAGCCTACGAGCAGTACTTC.

In DNA, the CDR3 is TGTGCCAGCAGTCCGCTAGCCGGCAATCAGCCCCAGCATTTT. This encodes CASSPLAGNQPQHF. The chain employs TRBV27 and TRBJ1-5; no definite D call. The germline CDR1 and CDR2 sequences are MNHEY and SMNVEV (reference sequence). The V and J ends lost 5 bases and 2 bases respectively, with 10 bases between them. The CDR3 extends over 14 amino acids.

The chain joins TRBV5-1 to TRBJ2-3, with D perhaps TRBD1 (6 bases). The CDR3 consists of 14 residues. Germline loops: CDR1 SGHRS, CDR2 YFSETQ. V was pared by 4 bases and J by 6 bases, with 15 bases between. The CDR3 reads CASSPADRSDTQYF. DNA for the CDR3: TGCGCCAGCAGCCCGGCGGACAGATCGGATACGCAGTATTTT.

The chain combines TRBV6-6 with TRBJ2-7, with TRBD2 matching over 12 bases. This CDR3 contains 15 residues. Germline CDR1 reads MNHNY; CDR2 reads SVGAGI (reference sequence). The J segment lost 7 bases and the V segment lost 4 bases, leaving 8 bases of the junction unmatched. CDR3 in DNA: TGTGCCAGCAGTTCGACTAGCGGGGGACAGGGGGAGCAGTACTTC. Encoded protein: CASSSTSGGQGEQYF.

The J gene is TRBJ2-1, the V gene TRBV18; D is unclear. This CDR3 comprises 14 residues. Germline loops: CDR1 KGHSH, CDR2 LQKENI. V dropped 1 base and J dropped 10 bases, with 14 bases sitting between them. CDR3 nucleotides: TGTGCCAGCTCACCACTCCCCTCCGGCGTCGAGCAGTTCTTC. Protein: CASSPLPSGVEQFF.

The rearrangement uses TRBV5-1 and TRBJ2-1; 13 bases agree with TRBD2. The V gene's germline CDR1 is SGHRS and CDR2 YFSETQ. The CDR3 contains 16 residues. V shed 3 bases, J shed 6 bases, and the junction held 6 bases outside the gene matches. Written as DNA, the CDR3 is TGCGCCAGCAGCTCGGGACTAGCGGGGATCAGCAATGAGCAGTTCTTC. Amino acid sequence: CASSSGLAGISNEQFF.

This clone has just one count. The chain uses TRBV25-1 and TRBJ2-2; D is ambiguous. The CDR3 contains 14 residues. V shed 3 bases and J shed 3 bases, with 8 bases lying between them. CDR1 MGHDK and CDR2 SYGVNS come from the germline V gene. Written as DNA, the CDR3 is TGTGCCAGCAGTGACAGCCCCTACACCGGGGAGCTGTTTTTT. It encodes CASSDSPYTGELFF. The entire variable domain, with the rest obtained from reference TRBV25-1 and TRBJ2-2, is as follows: EADIYQTPRYLVIGTGKKITLECSQTMGHDKMYWYQQDPGMELHLIHYSYGVNSTEKGDLSSESTVSRIRTEHFPLTLESARPSHTSQYLCASSDSPYTGELFFGEGSRLTVL.

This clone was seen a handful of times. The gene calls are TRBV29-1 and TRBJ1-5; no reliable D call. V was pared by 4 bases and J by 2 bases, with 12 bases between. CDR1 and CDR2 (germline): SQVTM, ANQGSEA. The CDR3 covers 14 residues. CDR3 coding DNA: TGCAGCGTTGGGAATCCGGAGCGCAATCAGCCCCAGCATTTT. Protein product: CSVGNPERNQPQHF.